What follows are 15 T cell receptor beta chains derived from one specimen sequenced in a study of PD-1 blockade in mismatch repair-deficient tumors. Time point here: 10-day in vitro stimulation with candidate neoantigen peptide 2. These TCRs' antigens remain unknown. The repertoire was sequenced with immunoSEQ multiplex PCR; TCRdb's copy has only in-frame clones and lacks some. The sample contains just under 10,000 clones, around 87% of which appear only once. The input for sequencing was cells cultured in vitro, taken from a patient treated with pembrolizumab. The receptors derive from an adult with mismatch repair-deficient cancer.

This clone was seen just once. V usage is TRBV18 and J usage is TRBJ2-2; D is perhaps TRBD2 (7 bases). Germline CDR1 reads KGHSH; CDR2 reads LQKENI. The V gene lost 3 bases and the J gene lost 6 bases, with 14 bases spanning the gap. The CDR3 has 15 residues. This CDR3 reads CASSPGRGGPGELFF. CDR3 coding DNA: TGTGCCAGCTCACCGGGTAGGGGGGGACCCGGGGAGCTGTTTTTT. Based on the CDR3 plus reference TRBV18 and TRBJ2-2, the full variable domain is NAGVMQNPRHLVRRRGQEARLRCSPMKGHSHVYWYRQLPEEGLKFMVYLQKENIIDESGMPKERFSAEFPKEGPSILRIQQVVRGDSAAYFCASSPGRGGPGELFFGEGSRLTVL.

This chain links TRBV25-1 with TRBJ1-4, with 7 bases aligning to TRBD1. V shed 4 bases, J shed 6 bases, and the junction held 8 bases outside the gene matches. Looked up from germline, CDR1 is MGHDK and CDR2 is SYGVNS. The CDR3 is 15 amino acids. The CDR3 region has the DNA TGTGCCAGCAGTGGTCTAGGGGGCGAAGATGAAAAACTGTTTTTT. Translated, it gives CASSGLGGEDEKLFF.

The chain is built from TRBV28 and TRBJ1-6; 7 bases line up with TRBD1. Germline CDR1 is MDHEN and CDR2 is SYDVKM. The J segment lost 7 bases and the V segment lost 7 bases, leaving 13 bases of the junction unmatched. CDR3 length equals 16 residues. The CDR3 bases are TGTGCCAGCACCCTTTACAGGGGACAGCCAAATTCACCCCTCCACTTT. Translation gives CASTLYRGQPNSPLHF.

The CDR3 bases are TGCGCCAGCAGCGCAGATCCCTCTGGGGCCAACGTCCTGACTTTC. As protein: CASSADPSGANVLTF. V and J are TRBV5-1 and TRBJ2-6; D is unresolved. CDR1 and CDR2 (germline): SGHRS, YFSETQ. The CDR3 runs to 15 residues. The V end lost 4 bases, the J end lost 0 bases, and 8 bases lay between the germline ends.

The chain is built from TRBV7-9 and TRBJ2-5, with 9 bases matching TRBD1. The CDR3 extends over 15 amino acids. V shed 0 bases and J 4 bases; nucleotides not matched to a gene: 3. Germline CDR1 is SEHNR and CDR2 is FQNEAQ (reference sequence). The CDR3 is CASSLARTGAETQYF. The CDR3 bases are TGTGCCAGCAGCTTAGCGAGGACAGGGGCAGAGACCCAGTACTTC.

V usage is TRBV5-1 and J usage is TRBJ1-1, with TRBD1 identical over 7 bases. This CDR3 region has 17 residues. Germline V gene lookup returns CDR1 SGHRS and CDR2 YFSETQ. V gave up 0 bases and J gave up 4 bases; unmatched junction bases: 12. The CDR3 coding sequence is TGCGCCAGCAGCTTGGAAGGGGGCATTTACGAGGGCACTGAAGCTTTCTTT. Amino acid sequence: CASSLEGGIYEGTEAFF.

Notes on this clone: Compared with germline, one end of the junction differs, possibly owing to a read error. The CDR3 DNA reads as TGCGCCAGCACCCAAGAGGGATCGAACACTGAAGCTTTCTTT. Its translation: CASTQEGSNTEAFF. The rearrangement joins TRBV4-1 to TRBJ1-1; D not certain. The CDR3 loop spans 14 amino acids. Germline CDR1 MGHRA, CDR2 YSYEKL.

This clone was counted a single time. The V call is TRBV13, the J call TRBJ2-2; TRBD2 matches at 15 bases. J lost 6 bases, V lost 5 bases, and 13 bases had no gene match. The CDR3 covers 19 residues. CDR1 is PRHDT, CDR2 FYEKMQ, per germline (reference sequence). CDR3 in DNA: TGTGCCAGCAGCCCGGGACTAGCGGGAGGCCCTAGGCGCCCCGGGGAGCTGTTTTTT. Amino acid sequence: CASSPGLAGGPRRPGELFF. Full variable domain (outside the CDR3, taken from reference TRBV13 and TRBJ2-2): AAGVIQSPRHLIKEKRETATLKCYPIPRHDTVYWYQQGPGQDPQFLISFYEKMQSDKGSIPDRFSAQQFSDYHSELNMSSLELGDSALYFCASSPGLAGGPRRPGELFFGEGSRLTVL.

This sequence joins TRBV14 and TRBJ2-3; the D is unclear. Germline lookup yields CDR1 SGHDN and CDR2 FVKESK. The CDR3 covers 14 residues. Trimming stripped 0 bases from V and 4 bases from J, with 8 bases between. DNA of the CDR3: TGTGCCAGCAGCCAAGATTTAGTTTCAGATACGCAGTATTTT. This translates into CASSQDLVSDTQYF.

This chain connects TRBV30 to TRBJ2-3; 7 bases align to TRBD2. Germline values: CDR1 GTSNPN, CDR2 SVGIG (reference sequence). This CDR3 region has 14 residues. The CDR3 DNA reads TGTGCTTATAGGGCGACTAGCTGGACAGATACGCAGTATTTT. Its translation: CAYRATSWTDTQYF.

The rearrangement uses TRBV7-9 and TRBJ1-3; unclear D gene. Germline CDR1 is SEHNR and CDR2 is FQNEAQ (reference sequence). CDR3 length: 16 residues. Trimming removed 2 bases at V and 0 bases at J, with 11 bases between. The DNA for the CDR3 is TGTGCCAGCAGCTTATTTCCGGCGAGCTCTGGAAACACCATATATTTT. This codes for CASSLFPASSGNTIYF.

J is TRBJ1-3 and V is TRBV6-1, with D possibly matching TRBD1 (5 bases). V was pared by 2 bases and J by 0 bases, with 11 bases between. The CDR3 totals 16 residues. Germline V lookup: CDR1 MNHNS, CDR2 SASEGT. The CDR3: CASSEMRGSSGNTIYF. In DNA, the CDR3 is TGTGCCAGCAGTGAAATGAGGGGCTCCTCTGGAAACACCATATATTTT.

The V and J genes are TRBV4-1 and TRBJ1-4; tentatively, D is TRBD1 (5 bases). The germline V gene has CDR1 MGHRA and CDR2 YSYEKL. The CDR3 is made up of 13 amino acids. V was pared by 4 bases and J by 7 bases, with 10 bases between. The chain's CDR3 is CASSPGGGEKLFF. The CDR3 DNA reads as TGCGCCAGCAGCCCGGGGGGGGGTGAAAAACTGTTTTTT.

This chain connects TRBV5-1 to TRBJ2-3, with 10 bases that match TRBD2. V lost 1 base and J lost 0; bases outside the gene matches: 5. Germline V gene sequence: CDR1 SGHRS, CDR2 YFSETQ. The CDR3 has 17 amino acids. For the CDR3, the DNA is TGCGCCAGCAGCTTGACGGGACTAGCGCCTAGCACAGATACGCAGTATTTT. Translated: CASSLTGLAPSTDTQYF. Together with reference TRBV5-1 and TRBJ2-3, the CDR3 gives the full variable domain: KAGVTQTPRYLIKTRGQQVTLSCSPISGHRSVSWYQQTPGQGLQFLFEYFSETQRNKGNFPGRFSGRQFSNSRSEMNVSTLELGDSALYLCASSLTGLAPSTDTQYFGPGTRLTVL.

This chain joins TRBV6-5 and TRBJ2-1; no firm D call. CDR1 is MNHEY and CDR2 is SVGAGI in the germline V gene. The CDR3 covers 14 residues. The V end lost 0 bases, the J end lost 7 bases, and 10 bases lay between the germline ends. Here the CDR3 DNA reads TGTGCCAGCAGTTACTCGCGCCCTGGAAATGAGCAGTTCTTC. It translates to CASSYSRPGNEQFF.